This T cell receptor (beta chain) was sequenced during a study of T cell repertoires in cytomegalovirus infection. The trim removed 2 bases at V and 2 bases at J, leaving 7 bases unmatched. CDR3 length: 17 amino acids. Germline CDR1 SGHTA, CDR2 FQGTGA. TCRdb itself ran the reads through MiXCR, one entry per CDR3 protein. The repertoire has approximately 500,000 distinct CDR3 sequences, about 17% of them found once; the top ten carry about 24%. This clonotype was detected only a few times. This receptor was identified in a human donor in good health (CMV status not recorded). Some clones in this sample may be carry-over from other donors' samples. The sequencing input was CD8+ T cells from PBMCs. The chain recombines TRBV7-3 with TRBJ1-3, with 9 nucleotides matching TRBD1. For the CDR3, the DNA is TGTGCCAGCAGCTTAGGGGGGACAGGGTCAACTGGAAACACCATATATTTT. It codes for CASSLGGTGSTGNTIYF. Combining the CDR3 with reference TRBV7-3 and TRBJ1-3 gives the whole variable domain GAGVSQTPSNKVTEKGKYVELRCDPISGHTALYWYRQSLGQGPEFLIYFQGTGAADDSGLPNDRFFAVRPEGSVSTLKIQRTERGDSAVYLCASSLGGTGSTGNTIYFGEGSWLTVV.